The 5 T cell receptor beta chains below were found in one sample sequenced in a study of blood T cell repertoires in COVID-19. Produced via immunoSEQ multiplex PCR; TCRdb's table is partial and in-frame only. The sample lists 29,000 or so clones, approximately 84% occurring once. The sequencing sample was made of peripheral blood. The origin of the receptors is a man older than 75 with active COVID-19.

V usage is TRBV5-1 and J usage is TRBJ2-3; tentative D call: TRBD2 (5 bases). Germline V gene lookup returns CDR1 SGHRS and CDR2 YFSETQ. There are 14 residues in the CDR3. V was pared by 5 bases and J by 6 bases, with 16 bases between. In DNA, the CDR3 is TGCGCCAGCAGTCCGGACTCCGTAGTGGATACGCAGTATTTT. It encodes CASSPDSVVDTQYF.

This rearrangement joins TRBV4-1 to TRBJ2-3; 7 bases are shared with TRBD1. J was trimmed by 1 base and V by 4 bases; bases with no gene match: 8. This CDR3 contains 16 residues. Germline loops: CDR1 MGHRA, CDR2 YSYEKL. The CDR3 DNA reads as TGCGCCAGCAGCCCCCTAGGGGGCTCGGGCACAGATACGCAGTATTTT. This sequence encodes CASSPLGGSGTDTQYF.

The gene calls are TRBV11-2 and TRBJ2-3, with D perhaps TRBD1 (5 bases). The V and J ends lost 2 bases and 2 bases respectively, with 11 bases between them. The CDR3 is made up of 15 amino acids. Germline CDR1 is SGHAT and CDR2 is FQNNGV. CDR3 in DNA: TGTGCCAGCAGCTTATTTCGCAGGGCCACAGATACGCAGTATTTT. Its translation is CASSLFRRATDTQYF.

The chain recombines TRBV27 with TRBJ1-2, with 12 positions matching TRBD1. From germline, CDR1 is MNHEY and CDR2 SMNVEV (reference sequence). The CDR3 contains 15 residues. With 0 bases clipped from V and 4 bases from J, the junction kept 0 bases outside the gene matches. As DNA, the CDR3 is TGTGCCAGCAGTTTATCGGGACAGGGGGCCTATGGCTACACCTTC. Protein: CASSLSGQGAYGYTF.

Turning to this clone: The same CDR3 can be traced to other DNA sequences in this sample. The chain carries TRBV5-1 and TRBJ2-5; D not certain. Germline V gene lookup returns CDR1 SGHRS and CDR2 YFSETQ. CDR3 length: 11 residues. V lost 2 bases, J lost 5 bases, and 4 bases lay in between. CDR3 loop: CASSFEETQYF. The CDR3 DNA reads as TGCGCCAGCAGCTTTGAGGAGACCCAGTACTTC.